The 28 T cell receptor beta chains below all came from one sample that was sequenced in a study of cytomegalovirus exposure and HLA in healthy donors. With 60 Vbeta and 13 Jbeta primers, the PCR was carried out. Measured with immunoSEQ multiplex PCR; TCRdb has only the in-frame clones, and not every one. The sample carries over 85,000 clones, approximately 7.1% recorded once. Sequences were obtained from PBMCs. The receptor source for this set is a man aged 45-60 years in good health and CMV-seronegative.

On this clone itself: Other DNA variants within this sample encode the same CDR3. This rearrangement joins TRBV7-3 to TRBJ2-5, with TRBD2 matching 11 bases. This CDR3 contains 15 residues. CDR1 and CDR2 (germline): SGHTA, FQGTGA. V lost 6 bases to trimming and J lost 5 bases; unmatched junction nucleotides: 8. CDR3 sequence: CASSLAGGPGETQYF. The CDR3 nucleotides are TGTGCCAGCAGTTTAGCGGGAGGGCCGGGGGAGACCCAGTACTTC.

The chain uses TRBV10-3 and TRBJ2-2, with TRBD1 as a possible D gene (6 bases). Trimming removed 10 bases from V and 0 bases from J, with 9 bases in between. Germline values: CDR1 ENHRY, CDR2 SYGVKD. The CDR3 sequence is 13 residues long. Written as DNA, the CDR3 is TGTGCCACCGGGACACCGAACACCGGGGAGCTGTTTTTT. It is translated as CATGTPNTGELFF.

The chain has TRBV6-5 and TRBJ2-7; D ambiguous. This CDR3 region has 14 residues. Trimming shortened V by 8 bases and J by 6 bases, and 20 bases separated the two germline ends. Germline CDR1 reads MNHEY; CDR2 reads SVGAGI. CDR3 nucleotides: TGTGCCAGCGCCCGGAGACGGGTGCTTTTCGAGCAGTACTTC. The encoded protein is CASARRRVLFEQYF.

The CDR3 DNA follows: TGTGCCAGCAGTTACAACAGGAACACTGAAGCTTTCTTT. Protein sequence: CASSYNRNTEAFF. V gene TRBV6-5 combines with J gene TRBJ1-1; D unresolved. The CDR3 is 13 amino acids. V shed 2 bases and J shed 1 base, with 5 bases lying between them. The germline gives CDR1 MNHEY, CDR2 SVGAGI.

The V call is TRBV5-6, the J call TRBJ2-7; possible D gene TRBD2, 6 bases. The CDR3 extends over 14 amino acids. V lost 0 bases to trimming and J lost 2 bases, with 9 bases between them. Germline loops: CDR1 SGHDT, CDR2 YYEEEE. The CDR3, as DNA: TGTGCCAGCAGCTTGGCTCGGGAGACCTACGAGCAGTACTTC. It encodes CASSLARETYEQYF. Variable domain in full (rest from reference TRBV5-6 and TRBJ2-7): DAGVTQSPTHLIKTRGQQVTLRCSPKSGHDTVSWYQQALGQGPQFIFQYYEEEERQRGNFPDRFSGHQFPNYSSELNVNALLLGDSALYLCASSLARETYEQYFGPGTRLTVT.

This clone was seen more than once but under ten times. This chain connects TRBV18 to TRBJ1-5, with D unresolved. The germline V gene has CDR1 KGHSH and CDR2 LQKENI. The CDR3 runs to 13 residues. V shed 3 bases and J shed 4 bases, with 7 bases lying between them. This CDR3 reads CASSPQVNQPQHF. CDR3 DNA: TGTGCCAGCTCACCCCAGGTTAATCAGCCCCAGCATTTT.

The chain combines TRBV25-1 with TRBJ1-2; D gene unclear. Trimming left V 0 bases short and J 8 bases short, with 7 bases between. This CDR3 contains 12 residues. Germline CDR1 reads MGHDK; CDR2 reads SYGVNS. This chain's CDR3 is CASSEYVEGYTF. The CDR3 nucleotides are TGTGCCAGCAGTGAATATGTAGAAGGCTACACCTTC.

This clone was counted only a few times. The CDR3 loop reads CASSLTGSGNEQFF. CDR3 coding DNA: TGTGCCAGCAGTCTCACAGGGTCAGGAAATGAGCAGTTCTTC. V gene TRBV2 combines with J gene TRBJ2-1; weak D call: TRBD1 (6 bases). CDR1 and CDR2 (germline): SNHLY, FYNNEI. The V gene lost 5 bases and the J gene lost 7 bases, with 15 bases spanning the gap. The CDR3 spans 14 residues.

The chain uses TRBV7-2 and TRBJ1-2; D remains ambiguous. Germline V gives CDR1 SGHTA, CDR2 FQGNSA. The V end was cut by 2 bases, the J end by 3 bases, with 7 bases between. The CDR3 runs to 13 residues. The CDR3 coding sequence is TGTGCCAGCAGCTTATATCGTCACTATGGCTACACCTTC. Translating gives CASSLYRHYGYTF.

This clone was detected only a few times. The chain is built from TRBV7-9 and TRBJ2-6; no definite D call. CDR3 length equals 19 residues. Trimming removed 1 base at V and 0 bases at J, with 16 bases between. The germline gives CDR1 SEHNR, CDR2 FQNEAQ (reference sequence). CDR3 DNA sequence: TGTGCCAGCAGCTTAGACGGTCTCAGACTCACCTCTGGGGCCAACGTCCTGACTTTC. Its protein product is CASSLDGLRLTSGANVLTF.

This chain joins TRBV4-3 and TRBJ2-3; weak D call: TRBD2 (5 bases). V was cut by 0 bases and J by 4 bases, with 17 bases left in between. The CDR3 totals 17 residues. Germline CDR1 and CDR2: LGHNA and YSLEER. CDR3 coding DNA: TGCGCCAGCAGCCAAGATTCTCCGGGGAGTAAGGCAGATACGCAGTATTTT. Protein product: CASSQDSPGSKADTQYF.

This clone was observed a handful of times. The chain couples TRBV6-6 to TRBJ1-2, with 7 bases matching TRBD1. This CDR3 has 14 amino acids. V dropped 6 bases and J dropped 2; count of bases not matched to a gene: 6. The germline V gene encodes CDR1 MNHNY and CDR2 SVGAGI (reference sequence). The CDR3 protein is CASRRGQENYGYTF. For the CDR3, the DNA is TGTGCCAGCAGACGAGGACAGGAGAACTATGGCTACACCTTC.

This clone was counted a few times. This chain joins TRBV28 and TRBJ2-2; 8 nucleotides align to TRBD2. This CDR3 spans 15 amino acids. Germline CDR1 is MDHEN and CDR2 is SYDVKM. After removal of 0 bases from V and 5 bases from J, the junction contained 2 bases not matched to a gene. DNA for the CDR3: TGTGCCAGCAGTTTATGGGCGGGGGGAACCGGGGAGCTGTTTTTT. It translates to CASSLWAGGTGELFF.

This sequence joins TRBV5-1 and TRBJ2-3, with D possibly being TRBD2 (6 bases). Germline CDR1 SGHRS, CDR2 YFSETQ. The CDR3 sequence is 14 residues long. Trimming took off 2 bases at V and 3 bases at J, with 10 bases between the two ends. The CDR3 sequence: CASSFGTSTDTQYF. The CDR3 nucleotides read TGCGCCAGCAGCTTTGGGACTTCAACAGATACGCAGTATTTT.

This rearrangement joins TRBV27 to TRBJ2-2, with D perhaps matching TRBD1 (6 bases). Per the germline V gene, CDR1 is MNHEY and CDR2 is SMNVEV (reference sequence). V dropped 5 bases and J dropped 7 bases, with 14 bases sitting between them. CDR3 length equals 14 residues. This CDR3 is CASSVTQGSGELFF. CDR3 DNA: TGTGCCAGCAGTGTTACGCAGGGGAGCGGGGAGCTGTTTTTT.

This clone was picked up a small number of times. The V call is TRBV5-4, the J call TRBJ1-1, with unresolved D. V lost 4 bases, J lost 4 bases, and 14 bases lay in between. Germline CDR1 reads SGHNT; CDR2 reads YYREEE (reference sequence). This CDR3 comprises 14 residues. As DNA, the CDR3 is TGTGCCAGCAGCGTAGATTCTAGATCCACTGAAGCTTTCTTT. As protein: CASSVDSRSTEAFF.

This clone was picked up a small number of times. The rearrangement links TRBV18 to TRBJ2-3; 10 nucleotides agree with TRBD2. The V and J ends lost 6 bases and 6 bases, in that order; junction bases with no gene match: 12. CDR3 length: 16 amino acids. Germline CDR1 is KGHSH and CDR2 is LQKENI. The CDR3 coding sequence is TGTGCCAGCTCTCCAAGGGAACTAGCGGGGACGGATACGCAGTATTTT. It is translated as CASSPRELAGTDTQYF.

This clone was seen only a few times. The chain employs TRBV19 and TRBJ2-1; 12 bases line up with TRBD2. J gave up 10 bases and V 5 bases, and 9 bases lay outside the gene matches. The CDR3 sequence is 15 residues long. Germline CDR1 and CDR2: LNHDA and SQIVND (reference sequence). The CDR3 nucleotides read TGTGCCAGTAGTCCCATGACTAGCGGGGGCAGGGAGCAGTTCTTC. The encoded protein is CASSPMTSGGREQFF.

The J gene is TRBJ1-3, the V gene TRBV19; D is unresolved. This CDR3 comprises 14 residues. V dropped 6 bases and J dropped 4 bases, with 13 bases sitting between them. Germline CDR1 reads LNHDA; CDR2 reads SQIVND (reference sequence). The CDR3 sequence: CASSRVEAGNTIYF. The CDR3 DNA reads TGTGCCAGTAGCCGAGTGGAGGCGGGAAACACCATATATTTT.

The chain couples TRBV6-1 to TRBJ2-3; maybe TRBD2 (6 bases). Per the germline V gene, CDR1 is MNHNS and CDR2 is SASEGT. V was clipped by 3 bases and J by 6 bases, with 10 bases between them. CDR3 length: 13 amino acids. The CDR3 DNA follows: TGTGCCAGCAGTGAGAAGGGGAGGGATACGCAGTATTTT. Amino acid sequence: CASSEKGRDTQYF.

In this sample, this clone turned up a few times. This rearrangement joins TRBV5-1 to TRBJ2-2; 12 bases are a match to TRBD2. V gave up 2 bases and J gave up 3 bases; unmatched junction bases: 8. Germline lookup yields CDR1 SGHRS and CDR2 YFSETQ. CDR3 length: 18 amino acids. In nucleotides, the CDR3 is TGCGCCAGCAGCTTCGTGCCACTAGCGGGGGGTCACACCGGGGAGCTGTTTTTT. It specifies CASSFVPLAGGHTGELFF.

This chain connects TRBV4-1 to TRBJ1-2, with 9 nucleotides matching TRBD1. Germline trimming cut 1 base from V and 8 bases from J; bases unmatched to any gene: 8. The CDR3 has 15 residues. Looked up from germline, CDR1 is MGHRA and CDR2 is YSYEKL. The CDR3 protein is CASSQGLQGAGGYTF. The DNA for the CDR3 is TGCGCCAGCAGCCAAGGACTACAGGGGGCTGGGGGCTACACCTTC.

In its sample, this clone was seen many times. This chain links TRBV18 with TRBJ2-2; D is undetermined. V was cut by 6 bases and J by 6 bases, with 11 bases left in between. The length of the CDR3 is 13 residues. CDR1 is KGHSH, CDR2 LQKENI, per germline. The CDR3 loop is CASSLLDPGELFF. CDR3 bases: TGTGCCAGCTCCCTTCTAGATCCCGGGGAGCTGTTTTTT.

This clone was seen more than once but under ten times. The chain combines TRBV7-9 with TRBJ2-1; D is possibly TRBD2 (5 bases). The CDR3 has 13 amino acids. The V and J ends lost 4 bases and 8 bases respectively, with 12 bases between them. Germline lookup yields CDR1 SEHNR and CDR2 FQNEAQ (reference sequence). CDR3 bases: TGTGCCAGCAGCTACAGAGTCGGGGATGAGCAGTTCTTC. Translated: CASSYRVGDEQFF.

In DNA form, the CDR3 reads TGTGCCAGCAGCCAAGAACACTCTGGGGCCAACGTCCTGACTTTC. Its translation is CASSQEHSGANVLTF. This sequence joins TRBV4-2 and TRBJ2-6; D gene unclear. Deletions cut 0 bases from V and 0 bases from J, with 3 bases between. The CDR3 length is 15 residues. The germline CDR1 and CDR2 sequences are LGHNA and YNFKEQ.

This clone showed up just a few times. This chain connects TRBV5-8 to TRBJ1-6; D not certain. The V end was cut by 1 base, the J end by 0 bases, with 11 bases between. This CDR3 spans 17 amino acids. The germline V gene encodes CDR1 SGHTS and CDR2 YDEGEE. The CDR3 here is CASSLLRGSSYNSPLHF. CDR3 DNA sequence: TGTGCCAGCAGCTTGTTACGGGGAAGCTCCTATAATTCACCCCTCCACTTT.

The rearrangement uses TRBV7-9 and TRBJ2-7; 12 positions match TRBD2. V was clipped by 4 bases and J by 7 bases; unmatched bases: 11. The germline CDR1 and CDR2 sequences are SEHNR and FQNEAQ (reference sequence). The CDR3 is 16 amino acids. The CDR3 nucleotides read TGTGCCAGCAGCTCTTCTAGCGGGGGGGCTTCGGAGGAGCAGTACTTC. It yields the protein CASSSSSGGASEEQYF.

This clone has only one observation. The chain recombines TRBV19 with TRBJ2-1, with 11 bases fitting TRBD2. The CDR3 spans 16 residues. J gave up 2 bases and V 5 bases, and 5 bases lay outside the gene matches. CDR1 and CDR2 (germline): LNHDA, SQIVND (reference sequence). CDR3 nucleotides: TGTGCCAGTAGTGTACTAGCGGGAGTCACCTACAATGAGCAGTTCTTC. Encoded protein: CASSVLAGVTYNEQFF.